This T cell receptor (beta chain) emerged from a study of shared clonotypes between healthy human individuals. Whole-study results and caveats: Owing to a small donor count, the genetic and exposure-history diversity represented was limited.

On this clone itself: As yet, its antigen is unknown.

TCRdb keeps only in-frame clones here, not all; method: immunoSEQ multiplex PCR. The sample comprises a few hundred thousand clones, less than 97% of which are singletons, and about 0.11% rests with the top ten. Naive CD8 cells lacked CD45RO and underwent positive selection for CCR7, leaving out terminally differentiated effector memory CD45RA+ cells. There are 15 residues in the CDR3. V gave up 2 bases and J gave up 0 bases, with 8 bases separating them. The specimen sequenced was naive CD8+ T cells sorted from blood. The chain combines TRBV23-1 with TRBJ1-5; possible D gene TRBD1, 6 bases. TRBV23-1 is an open reading frame, and its role is uncertain. This receptor was obtained from a woman aged 30 to 39 in good health. The CDR3 is CASSQKDSSNQPQHF. In DNA form, the CDR3 reads TGCGCCAGCAGTCAAAAGGACAGTAGCAATCAGCCCCAGCATTTT.